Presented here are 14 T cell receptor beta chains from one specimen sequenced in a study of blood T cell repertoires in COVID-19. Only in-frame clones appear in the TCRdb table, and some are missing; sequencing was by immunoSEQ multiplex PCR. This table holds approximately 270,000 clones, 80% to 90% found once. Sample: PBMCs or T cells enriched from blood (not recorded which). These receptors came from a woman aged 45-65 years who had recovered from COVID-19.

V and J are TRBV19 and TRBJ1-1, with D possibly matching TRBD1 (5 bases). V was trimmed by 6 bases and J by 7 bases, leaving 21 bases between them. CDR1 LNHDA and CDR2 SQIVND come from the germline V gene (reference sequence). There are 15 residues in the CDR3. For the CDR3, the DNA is TGTGCCAGTAGGTTTTCAAAAGTGGGGGGGATTGAAGCTTTCTTT. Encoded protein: CASRFSKVGGIEAFF.

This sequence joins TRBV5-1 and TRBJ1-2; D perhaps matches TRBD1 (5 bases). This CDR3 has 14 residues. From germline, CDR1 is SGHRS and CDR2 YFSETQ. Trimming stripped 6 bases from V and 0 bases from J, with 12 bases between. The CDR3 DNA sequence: TGCGCCAGCAAGCCCGACAGTTCTAACTATGGCTACACCTTC. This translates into CASKPDSSNYGYTF. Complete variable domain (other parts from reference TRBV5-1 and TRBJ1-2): KAGVTQTPRYLIKTRGQQVTLSCSPISGHRSVSWYQQTPGQGLQFLFEYFSETQRNKGNFPGRFSGRQFSNSRSEMNVSTLELGDSALYLCASKPDSSNYGYTFGSGTRLTVV.

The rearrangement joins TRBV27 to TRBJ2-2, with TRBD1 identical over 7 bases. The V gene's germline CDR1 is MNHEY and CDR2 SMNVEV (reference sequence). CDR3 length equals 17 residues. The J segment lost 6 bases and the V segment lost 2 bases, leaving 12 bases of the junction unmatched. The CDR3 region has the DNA TGTGCCAGCAGTTTAAGGACAGGTTGGAAGGTCGCCGGGGAGCTGTTTTTT. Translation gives CASSLRTGWKVAGELFF.

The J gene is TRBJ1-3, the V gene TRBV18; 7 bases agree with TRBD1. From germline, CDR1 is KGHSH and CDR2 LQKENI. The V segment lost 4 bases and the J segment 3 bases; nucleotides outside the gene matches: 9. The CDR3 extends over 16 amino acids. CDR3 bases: TGTGCCAGCTCACGCCAGGACAGGTTCGGTGGAAACACCATATATTTT. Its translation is CASSRQDRFGGNTIYF.

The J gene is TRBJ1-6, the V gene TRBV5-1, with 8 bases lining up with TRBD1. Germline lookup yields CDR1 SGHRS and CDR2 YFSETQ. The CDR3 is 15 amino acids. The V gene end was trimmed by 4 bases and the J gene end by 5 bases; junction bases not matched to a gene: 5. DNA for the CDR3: TGCGCCAGCAGCAGCGGACAGGGAGATAATTCACCCCTCCACTTT. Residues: CASSSGQGDNSPLHF.

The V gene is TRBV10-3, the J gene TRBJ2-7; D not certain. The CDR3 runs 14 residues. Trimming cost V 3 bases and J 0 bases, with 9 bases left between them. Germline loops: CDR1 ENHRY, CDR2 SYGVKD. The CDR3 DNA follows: TGTGCCATCAGTGATGAGGATAGCTCCTACGAGCAGTACTTC. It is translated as CAISDEDSSYEQYF.

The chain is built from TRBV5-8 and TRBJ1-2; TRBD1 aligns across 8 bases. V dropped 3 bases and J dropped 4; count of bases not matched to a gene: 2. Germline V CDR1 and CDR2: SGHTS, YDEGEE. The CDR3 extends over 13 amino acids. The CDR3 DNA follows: TGTGCCAGCAGCTGGGACAGGATCTATGGCTACACCTTC. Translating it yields CASSWDRIYGYTF.

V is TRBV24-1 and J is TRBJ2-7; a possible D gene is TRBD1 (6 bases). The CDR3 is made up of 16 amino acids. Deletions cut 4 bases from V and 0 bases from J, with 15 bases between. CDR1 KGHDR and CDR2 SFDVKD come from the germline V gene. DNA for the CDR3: TGTGCCACCAGTGACCACGGACAGAAGGACTCCTACGAGCAGTACTTC. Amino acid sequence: CATSDHGQKDSYEQYF.

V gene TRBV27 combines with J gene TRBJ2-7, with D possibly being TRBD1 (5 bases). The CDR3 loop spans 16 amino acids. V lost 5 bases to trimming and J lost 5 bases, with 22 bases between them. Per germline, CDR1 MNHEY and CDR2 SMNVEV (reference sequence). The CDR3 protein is CASSLIFGQGQDEQYF. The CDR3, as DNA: TGTGCCAGCAGTCTAATCTTTGGGCAGGGTCAGGACGAGCAGTACTTC.

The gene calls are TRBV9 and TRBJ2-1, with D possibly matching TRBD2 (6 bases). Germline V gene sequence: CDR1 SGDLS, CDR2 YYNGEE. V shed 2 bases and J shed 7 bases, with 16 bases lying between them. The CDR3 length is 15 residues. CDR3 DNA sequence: TGTGCCAGCAGCGTCGGAAACTTAGGAGGGAATGAGCAGTTCTTC. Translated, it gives CASSVGNLGGNEQFF.

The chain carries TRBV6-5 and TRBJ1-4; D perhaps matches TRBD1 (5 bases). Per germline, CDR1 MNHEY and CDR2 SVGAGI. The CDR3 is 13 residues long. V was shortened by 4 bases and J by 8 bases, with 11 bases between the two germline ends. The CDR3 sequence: CASSFQGGEKLFF. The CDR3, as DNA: TGTGCCAGCAGTTTTCAGGGCGGAGAAAAACTGTTTTTT.

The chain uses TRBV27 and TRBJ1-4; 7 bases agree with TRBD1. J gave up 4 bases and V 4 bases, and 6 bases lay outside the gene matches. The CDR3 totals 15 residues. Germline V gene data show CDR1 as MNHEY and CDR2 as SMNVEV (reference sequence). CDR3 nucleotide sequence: TGTGCCAGCAGTTCTTACAGGGGCGTTAATGAAAAACTGTTTTTT. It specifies CASSSYRGVNEKLFF.

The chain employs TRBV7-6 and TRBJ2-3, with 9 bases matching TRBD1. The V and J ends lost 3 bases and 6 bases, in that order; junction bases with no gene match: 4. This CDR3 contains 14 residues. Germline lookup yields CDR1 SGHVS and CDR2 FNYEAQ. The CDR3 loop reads CASSLDRGGDTQYF. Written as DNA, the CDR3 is TGTGCCAGCAGCTTGGACAGGGGCGGGGATACGCAGTATTTT.

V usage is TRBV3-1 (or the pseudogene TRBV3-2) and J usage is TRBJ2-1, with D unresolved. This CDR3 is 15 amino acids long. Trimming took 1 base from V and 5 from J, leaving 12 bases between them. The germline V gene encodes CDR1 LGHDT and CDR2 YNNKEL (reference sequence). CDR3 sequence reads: CASSQGVAENNEQFF. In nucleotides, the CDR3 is TGTGCCAGCAGCCAAGGGGTGGCGGAGAACAATGAGCAGTTCTTC.